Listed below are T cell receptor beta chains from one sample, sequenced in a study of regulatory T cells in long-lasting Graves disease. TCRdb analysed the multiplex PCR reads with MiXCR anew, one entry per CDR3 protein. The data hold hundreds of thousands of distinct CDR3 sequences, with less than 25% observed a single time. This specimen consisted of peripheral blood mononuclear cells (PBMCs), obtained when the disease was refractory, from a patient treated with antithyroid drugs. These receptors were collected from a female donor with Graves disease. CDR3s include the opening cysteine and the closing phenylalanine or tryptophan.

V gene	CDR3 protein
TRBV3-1	CASSQGTSGRSYEQYF
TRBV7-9	CASSSGLDRSEQYF
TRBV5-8	CASSSDFGELFF
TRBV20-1	CSATDRGLGNPYEQYF
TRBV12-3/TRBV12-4	CASSLGQGAHEQYF
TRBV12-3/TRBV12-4	CASSQVQGATQYF
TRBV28	CASSLFWGENTEAFF
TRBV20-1	CSARSNAYEQYF
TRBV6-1	CASSIGTGLYEQYF
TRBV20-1	CSAREGRETQYF
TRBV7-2	CASRRGGAEKLFF
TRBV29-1	CSGGTSARETQYF
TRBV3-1	CASSLGGNNQPQHF
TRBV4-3	CASSQDNPPGAGELFF
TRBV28	CASSRAGGLNTEAFF
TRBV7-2	CASSQGTGSYEQYF
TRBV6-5	CASSYGDRRKSEAFF
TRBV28	CASSLIGQDSNYGYTF
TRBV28	CASSEWASGRVEQYF